This TCR beta chain comes out of a study of glioma-infiltrating T cells after dendritic cell vaccination. Study-wide context: Samples are from glioblastoma patients in Phase I and II dendritic cell vaccine trials. Patients received autologous tumor lysate-pulsed dendritic cell vaccination between about 2002 and 2012.

Germline V gene lookup returns CDR1 LGHNA and CDR2 YSLEER. The CDR3 is 17 amino acids. Trimming shortened V by 0 bases and J by 0 bases, and 12 bases separated the two germline ends. Study-level points and caveats: Patients with more pretreatment TILs had longer time to progression and survival.

To note about this clone: No antigen is known for it.

The primer mix had 60 V beta and 13 J beta primers. The protocol was immunoSEQ multiplex PCR, while the TCRdb copy is restricted to in-frame clones and leaves out a portion. The table has some 100,000 clones, 85% seen once. Specimen: blood, collected before dendritic cell vaccination. The sequence was obtained from a human donor with glioblastoma. This chain uses TRBV4-3 with TRBJ2-1; the D is unclear. In nucleotides, the CDR3 is TGCGCCAGCAGCCAAGATCGATTGGAGAGCTCCTACAATGAGCAGTTCTTC. Translated, it gives CASSQDRLESSYNEQFF.